This TCR beta chain was recorded in a study of blood T cell repertoires in COVID-19. Measured with immunoSEQ multiplex PCR; TCRdb has only the in-frame clones, and not every one. Of about 300,000 clones listed, 85% to 90% were seen once; the top ten hold over 5.5%. The CDR3 is made up of 13 amino acids. Germline values: CDR1 MNHNY, CDR2 SVGAGI (reference sequence). V lost 4 bases and J 3 bases, leaving 10 bases between the germline ends. This clonotype originated in a woman between 50 and 59 years old with COVID-19, enrolled during active disease. Input material: peripheral blood. This sequence joins TRBV6-6 and TRBJ2-7; D is uncertain. The CDR3 region is CASSWAGDYEQYF. In DNA form, the CDR3 reads TGTGCCAGCAGTTGGGCCGGCGACTACGAGCAGTACTTC.